A selection of T cell receptor beta chains follows, all from one sample in a study of blood T cell repertoires in COVID-19. Some clones are missing from TCRdb's copy, which holds only in-frame ones; the method was immunoSEQ multiplex PCR. The repertoire consists of about 190,000 clones, with 65% to 85% occurring once and the leading ten covering 3.2%. Sequencing used PBMCs or T cells enriched from blood (not recorded which). The source of these receptors is a woman between 25 and 40 years old who had been exposed to COVID-19. Both conserved end residues are part of each CDR3. The D gene is left open where the match is weak. Size is stated for part of the rows, as once, few or many counts, or as a class when the clone is expanded.

d_call clone_size j_call v_call cdr3_aa cdr3_nt
. . TRBJ1-2 TRBV7-2 CASSLRRAGGGYTF TGTGCCAGCAGCTTAAGGAGGGCCGGGGGTGGCTACACCTTC
TRBD2 . TRBJ2-5 TRBV9 CASSPGGLAGGQDQETQYF TGTGCCAGCAGCCCCGGGGGGCTAGCGGGGGGGCAGGACCAAGAGACCCAGTACTTC
. . TRBJ2-2 TRBV7-9 CASSWTANTGELFF TGTGCCAGCAGCTGGACAGCGAACACCGGGGAGCTGTTTTTT
TRBD1 . TRBJ2-2 TRBV10-3 CAIRGTGAGELFF TGTGCCATCAGGGGGACAGGGGCCGGGGAGCTGTTTTTT
TRBD2 . TRBJ2-5 TRBV5-5 CASSYSLAGAGGTQYF TGTGCCAGCAGCTATTCACTAGCGGGGGCGGGTGGGACCCAGTACTTC
. . TRBJ1-5 TRBV19 CASSIGSGNPFNQPQHF TGTGCCAGTAGTATAGGGTCAGGGAATCCCTTCAATCAGCCCCAGCATTTT
. . TRBJ1-1 TRBV6-5 CASEGSGNTEAFF TGTGCCAGCGAGGGTTCAGGGAACACTGAAGCTTTCTTT
TRBD1 . TRBJ1-1 TRBV2 CASRVQGVNTEAFF TGTGCCAGCAGGGTACAGGGGGTAAACACTGAAGCTTTCTTT
. . TRBJ2-1 TRBV12-5 CASDLPEKAGLGEFF TGTGCTAGTGATTTGCCGGAAAAAGCAGGACTCGGTGAGTTCTTC
. many TRBJ1-4 TRBV27 CASSPYLLTTNEKLFF TGTGCCAGCAGTCCCTATCTCTTAACAACTAATGAAAAACTGTTTTTT
. . TRBJ1-1 TRBV6-5 CASKSGQGYTEAFF TGTGCCAGCAAGTCTGGGCAGGGTTACACTGAAGCTTTCTTT
TRBD1 few TRBJ2-2 TRBV7-9 CASSLNRGNTGELFF TGTGCCAGCAGCTTAAACAGGGGAAACACCGGGGAGCTGTTTTTT
TRBD2 . TRBJ2-7 TRBV4-2 CASTTTSGSSYEQYF TGTGCCAGCACTACGACTAGCGGTAGCTCCTACGAGCAGTACTTC
TRBD1 . TRBJ1-6 TRBV27 CASSLTGDNSPLHF TGTGCCAGCAGTCTCACAGGGGACAATTCACCCCTCCACTTT
. . TRBJ1-4 TRBV6-4 CASSDSKPNEKLFF TGTGCCAGCAGTGACTCGAAGCCTAATGAAAAACTGTTTTTT
TRBD1 . TRBJ2-7 TRBV15 CATSSPGTGLHEQYF TGTGCCACCAGCAGTCCCGGGACAGGGCTCCACGAGCAGTACTTC
. . TRBJ1-4 TRBV7-6 CASSAQPQGLVSNEKLFF TGTGCCAGCAGCGCCCAACCTCAGGGCCTGGTGTCTAATGAAAAACTGTTTTTT
TRBD2 . TRBJ2-1 TRBV2 CASRRLAGDHNEQFF TGTGCCAGCAGGAGACTAGCGGGGGACCACAATGAGCAGTTCTTC
TRBD2 . TRBJ2-1 TRBV3-1/TRBV3-2 CASSSLSGGNEQFF TGTGCCAGCAGCTCCTTAAGCGGGGGCAATGAGCAGTTCTTC
. . TRBJ2-5 TRBV5-6 CASSLTRYGLLETQYF TGTGCCAGCAGCCTGACTCGCTATGGCCTCCTGGAGACCCAGTACTTC
. . TRBJ2-6 TRBV29-1 CSVTRLSGANVLTF TGCAGCGTTACCCGACTGTCTGGGGCCAACGTCCTGACTTTC
. once TRBJ1-1 TRBV5-1 CASSLASRDTEAFF TGCGCCAGCAGCTTGGCCTCACGGGACACTGAAGCTTTCTTT
TRBD2 . TRBJ2-7 TRBV7-2 CASSLLAGASYEQYF TGTGCCAGCAGCCTACTAGCGGGGGCCTCCTACGAGCAGTACTTC
. . TRBJ1-5 TRBV20-1 CSASVGIQGQPQHF TGCAGTGCTAGTGTGGGAATTCAGGGTCAGCCCCAGCATTTT
TRBD1 . TRBJ1-1 TRBV29-1 CSAGQGRNTEAFF TGCAGCGCCGGACAGGGGAGAAACACTGAAGCTTTCTTT
. . TRBJ2-7 TRBV6-4 CASSERERDEQYF TGTGCCAGCAGTGAAAGAGAGCGGGACGAGCAGTACTTC
TRBD2 . TRBJ2-7 TRBV12-5 CASGLARGTSGGSSYEQYF TGTGCTAGTGGTTTAGCCCGGGGGACTAGCGGGGGGTCCTCCTACGAGCAGTACTTC
. . TRBJ1-3 TRBV6-5 CASRPVGGDTIYF TGTGCCAGCAGGCCGGTGGGGGGGGACACCATATATTTT
. . TRBJ1-2 TRBV19 CASSEQVLYGYTF TGTGCCAGTAGTGAGCAGGTCCTCTATGGCTACACCTTC
TRBD1 . TRBJ1-2 TRBV29-1 CSVTGDNYGYTF TGCAGCGTGACAGGGGACAACTATGGCTACACCTTC
. . TRBJ1-2 TRBV13 CASSLERGPMGYTF TGTGCCAGCAGCTTAGAACGAGGCCCGATGGGCTACACCTTC
TRBD1 . TRBJ2-7 TRBV12-5 CASGSSRDSPYEQYF TGTGCTAGTGGCTCATCCCGGGACAGCCCCTACGAGCAGTACTTC
. . TRBJ1-2 TRBV10-3 CAIANDRTSGYTF TGTGCCATCGCGAACGATAGAACTTCTGGCTACACCTTC
. . TRBJ1-3 TRBV3-1/TRBV3-2 CASSQVAGAKGNTIYF TGTGCCAGCAGCCAAGTTGCAGGGGCTAAGGGAAACACCATATATTTT
. . TRBJ1-2 TRBV7-9 CASSLGGQFYGYTF TGTGCCAGCAGCTTAGGTGGACAGTTCTATGGCTACACCTTC
. . TRBJ1-2 TRBV4-1 CASSQVLTGGIYYTF TGCGCCAGCAGCCAAGTTTTAACGGGTGGCATTTACTACACCTTC
TRBD1 . TRBJ1-5 TRBV5-1 CASSSGQLNQPQHF TGCGCCAGCAGCTCGGGACAGCTTAATCAGCCCCAGCATTTT
TRBD1 . TRBJ1-6 TRBV30 CAWKTGEGSPLHF TGTGCCTGGAAGACAGGGGAGGGTTCACCCCTCCACTTT
. . TRBJ2-5 TRBV12-3/TRBV12-4 CASSFGEETQYF TGTGCCAGCAGTTTCGGGGAAGAGACCCAGTACTTC
TRBD1 . TRBJ2-3 TRBV7-9 CASSLRRQGFRADTQYF TGTGCCAGCAGCTTGCGACGACAGGGGTTTAGGGCAGATACGCAGTATTTT
. . TRBJ1-2 TRBV6-5 CASRSGGEDGYTF TGTGCCAGCAGGTCGGGGGGCGAAGATGGCTACACCTTC
. few TRBJ2-1 TRBV25-1 CASSDTGQRLNEQFF TGTGCCAGCAGTGATACAGGGCAGCGCCTAAATGAGCAGTTCTTC
TRBD1 . TRBJ2-7 TRBV5-6 CASSAGTGGILGSYEQYF TGTGCCAGCAGCGCCGGGACAGGGGGCATTTTGGGCTCCTACGAGCAGTACTTC
. . TRBJ2-7 TRBV12-5 CASGPTQSQGSNEQYF TGTGCTAGTGGTCCTACACAGTCCCAGGGCAGCAACGAGCAGTACTTC
. . TRBJ1-1 TRBV9 CASSVQVYTEAFF TGTGCCAGCAGCGTTCAGGTTTACACTGAAGCTTTCTTT
. . TRBJ1-5 TRBV5-1 CASNPDGNSNQPQHF TGCGCCAGCAACCCGGACGGGAATAGCAATCAGCCCCAGCATTTT
. . TRBJ1-5 TRBV5-1 CASREGLDNQPQHF TGCGCCAGCAGGGAGGGGTTGGACAATCAGCCCCAGCATTTT
TRBD2 . TRBJ2-1 TRBV5-8 CASSHSGGRDEQFF TGTGCCAGCAGCCATAGCGGGGGGCGGGATGAGCAGTTCTTC